This entry describes one TCR beta chain. Its cognate antigen is unknown. The sample is drawn from a study of cytomegalovirus exposure and HLA in healthy donors. Study results and caveats: Later, TCR association rates were found to vary by HLA locus, highest for DRB1 and lowest for HLA-C. TCR beta sequences reportedly predicted most subjects' HLA-A and HLA-B alleles accurately.

The CDR3 consists of 13 residues. V lost 10 bases to trimming and J lost 2 bases, with 13 bases between them. The germline gives CDR1 ENHRY, CDR2 SYGVKD. The primer mix had 60 Vbeta and 13 Jbeta primers. Generated by immunoSEQ multiplex PCR, the TCRdb table keeps only in-frame clones and is missing some. The table records about 100,000 clones, 65% to 75% of them present only once. Material for sequencing was PBMCs. The receptor comes from a woman between 18 and 29 years old in good health and CMV-seropositive. The gene calls are TRBV10-3 and TRBJ2-3, with D tentatively TRBD1 (5 bases). The CDR3 is CATQGPVTDTQYF. The DNA of the CDR3 is TGTGCCACCCAGGGTCCCGTCACAGATACGCAGTATTTT.